This TCR beta chain was sequenced in a study of radiation and T cells in renal cell carcinoma. Profiled with immunoSEQ multiplex PCR; TCRdb holds only in-frame clones, not every one. Of fewer than 45,000 clones listed, roughly 82% are singletons. As for time point: blood 4 weeks post-SBRT, at nephrectomy. Treatment noted: 15 Gy SBRT to primary tumor, nephrectomy 4 weeks later. Nephrectomy followed 15 Gy stereotactic body radiation by 4 weeks. Serial blood draws occurred at baseline and 2 and 4 weeks post-SBRT. Study-level points and caveats: From baseline, blood top tumor clonotypes peaked at 2 weeks post-radiation. Baseline intratumoral clonotype presence is unknown without pretreatment biopsies.

V was trimmed by 10 bases and J by 0 bases, leaving 13 bases between them. CDR1 is SNHLY and CDR2 is FYNNEI in the germline V gene. This CDR3 is built from 15 residues. To note about this clone: Its matching antigen is unknown.

The chain couples TRBV2 to TRBJ2-6; D possibly uses TRBD1 or TRBD2 (5 bases each). The clonotype originates from a woman aged 70-85 years with renal cell carcinoma. The sample here was blood, taken from a patient whose treatment included radiotherapy and nephrectomy. CDR3 nucleotide sequence: TGTGCCATCCGAGTGGGGGACTCTGGGGCCAACGTCCTGACTTTC. Encoded protein: CAIRVGDSGANVLTF.